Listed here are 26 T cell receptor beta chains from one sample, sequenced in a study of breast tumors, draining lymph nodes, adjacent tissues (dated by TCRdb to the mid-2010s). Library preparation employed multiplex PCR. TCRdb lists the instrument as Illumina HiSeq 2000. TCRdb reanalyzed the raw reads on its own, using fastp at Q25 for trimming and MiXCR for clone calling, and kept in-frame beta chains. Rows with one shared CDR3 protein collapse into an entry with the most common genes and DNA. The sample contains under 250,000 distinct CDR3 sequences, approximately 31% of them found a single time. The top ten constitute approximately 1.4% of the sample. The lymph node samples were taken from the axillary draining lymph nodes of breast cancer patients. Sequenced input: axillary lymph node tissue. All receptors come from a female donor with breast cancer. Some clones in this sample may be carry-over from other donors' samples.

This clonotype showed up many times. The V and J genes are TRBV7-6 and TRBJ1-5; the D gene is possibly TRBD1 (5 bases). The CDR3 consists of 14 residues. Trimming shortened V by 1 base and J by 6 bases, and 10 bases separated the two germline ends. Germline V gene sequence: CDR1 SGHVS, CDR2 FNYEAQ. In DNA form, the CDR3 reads TGTGCCAGCAGCTTAGGGGGGGACGGTCAGCCCCAGCATTTT. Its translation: CASSLGGDGQPQHF.

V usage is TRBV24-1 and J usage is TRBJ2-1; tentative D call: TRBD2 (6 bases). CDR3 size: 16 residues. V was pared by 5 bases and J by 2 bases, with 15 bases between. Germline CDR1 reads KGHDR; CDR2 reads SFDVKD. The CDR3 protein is CATSAPGRDAYNEQFF. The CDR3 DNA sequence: TGTGCCACCAGTGCTCCGGGGCGGGATGCCTACAATGAGCAGTTCTTC.

CDR3 DNA sequence: TGTGCCAGCAGTGAAGCGGGCAGGGGGCTATCTAATGAAAAACTGTTTTTT. As protein: CASSEAGRGLSNEKLFF. The rearrangement joins TRBV6-1 to TRBJ1-4; TRBD1 aligns across 8 bases. V shed 0 bases, J shed 3 bases, and the junction held 6 bases outside the gene matches. The CDR3 has 17 amino acids. Looked up from germline, CDR1 is MNHNS and CDR2 is SASEGT.

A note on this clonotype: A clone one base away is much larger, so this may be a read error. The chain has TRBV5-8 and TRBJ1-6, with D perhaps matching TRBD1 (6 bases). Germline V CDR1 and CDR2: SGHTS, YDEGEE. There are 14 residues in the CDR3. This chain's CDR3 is CAGSEDRINSPLHF. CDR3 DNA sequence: TGTGCCGGCAGCGAGGACAGAATAAATTCACCCCTCCACTTT.

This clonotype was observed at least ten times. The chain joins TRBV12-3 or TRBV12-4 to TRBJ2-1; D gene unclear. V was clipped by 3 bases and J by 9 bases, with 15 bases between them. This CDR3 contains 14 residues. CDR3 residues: CASSFRASGLEQFF. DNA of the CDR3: TGTGCCAGCAGTTTTAGGGCTAGTGGGCTTGAGCAGTTCTTC.

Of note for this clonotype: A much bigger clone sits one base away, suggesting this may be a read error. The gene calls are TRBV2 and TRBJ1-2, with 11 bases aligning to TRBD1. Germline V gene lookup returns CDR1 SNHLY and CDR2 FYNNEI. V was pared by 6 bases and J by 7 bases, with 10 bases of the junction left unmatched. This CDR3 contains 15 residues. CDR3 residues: CASRASGTGGFGYTF. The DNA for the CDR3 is TGTGCCAGCAGAGCCTCGGGGACAGGGGGTTTTGGCTACACCTTC.

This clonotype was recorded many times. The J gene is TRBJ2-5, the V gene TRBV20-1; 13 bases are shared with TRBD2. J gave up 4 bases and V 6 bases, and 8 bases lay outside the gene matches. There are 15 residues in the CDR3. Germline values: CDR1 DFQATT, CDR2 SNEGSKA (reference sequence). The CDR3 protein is CSAELAGGPAETQYF. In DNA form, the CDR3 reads TGCAGTGCCGAACTAGCGGGAGGGCCTGCAGAGACCCAGTACTTC.

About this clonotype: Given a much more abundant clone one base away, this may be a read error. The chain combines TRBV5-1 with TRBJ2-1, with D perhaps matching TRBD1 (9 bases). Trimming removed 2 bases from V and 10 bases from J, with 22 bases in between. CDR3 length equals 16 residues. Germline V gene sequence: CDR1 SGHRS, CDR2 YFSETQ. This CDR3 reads CASSLGGAGGQGEQFF. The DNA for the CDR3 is TGCGCCAGCAGCTTAGGGGGGGCGGGAGGACAGGGGGAGCAGTTCTTC.

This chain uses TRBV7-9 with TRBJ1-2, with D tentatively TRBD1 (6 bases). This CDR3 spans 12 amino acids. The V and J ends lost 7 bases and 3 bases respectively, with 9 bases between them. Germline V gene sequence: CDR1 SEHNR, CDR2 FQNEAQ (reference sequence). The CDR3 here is CASNRQDYGYTF. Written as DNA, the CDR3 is TGTGCCAGCAACAGACAGGACTATGGCTACACCTTC.

The CDR3 coding sequence is TGCAGTTTCCGCGGGACTAGCGGGACTCAAGAGACCCAGTACTTC. It translates to CSFRGTSGTQETQYF. The J gene is TRBJ2-5, the V gene TRBV20-1, with 13 bases that match TRBD2. With 8 bases clipped from V and 2 bases from J, the junction kept 8 bases outside the gene matches. Germline CDR1 and CDR2: DFQATT and SNEGSKA (reference sequence). The CDR3 is 15 residues long.

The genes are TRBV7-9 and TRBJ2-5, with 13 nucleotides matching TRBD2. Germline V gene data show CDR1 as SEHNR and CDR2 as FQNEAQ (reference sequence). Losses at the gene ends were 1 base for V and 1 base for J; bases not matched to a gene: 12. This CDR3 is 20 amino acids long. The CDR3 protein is CASSLVWSGGTSGIQETQYF. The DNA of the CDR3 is TGTGCCAGCAGCTTAGTTTGGTCGGGAGGGACTAGCGGGATCCAAGAGACCCAGTACTTC.

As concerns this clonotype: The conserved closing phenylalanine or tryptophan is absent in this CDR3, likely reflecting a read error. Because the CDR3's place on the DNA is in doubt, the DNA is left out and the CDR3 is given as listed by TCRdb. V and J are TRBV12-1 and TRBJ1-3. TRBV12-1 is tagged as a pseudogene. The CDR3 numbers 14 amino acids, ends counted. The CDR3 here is CASSDDNSGNTIYL.

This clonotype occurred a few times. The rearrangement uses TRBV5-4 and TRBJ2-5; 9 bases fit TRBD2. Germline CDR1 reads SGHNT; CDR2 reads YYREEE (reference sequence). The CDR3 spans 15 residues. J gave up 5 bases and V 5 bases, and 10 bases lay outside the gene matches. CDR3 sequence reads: CASSLAGAPLETQYF. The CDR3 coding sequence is TGTGCCAGCAGTTTAGCGGGAGCGCCCTTGGAGACCCAGTACTTC.

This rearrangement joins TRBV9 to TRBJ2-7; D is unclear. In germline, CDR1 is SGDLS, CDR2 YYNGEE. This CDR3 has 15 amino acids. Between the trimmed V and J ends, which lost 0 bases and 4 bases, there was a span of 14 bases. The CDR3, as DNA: TGTGCCAGCAGCGTAGGCCTTTCGACGGCGTACGAGCAGTACTTC. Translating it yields CASSVGLSTAYEQYF.

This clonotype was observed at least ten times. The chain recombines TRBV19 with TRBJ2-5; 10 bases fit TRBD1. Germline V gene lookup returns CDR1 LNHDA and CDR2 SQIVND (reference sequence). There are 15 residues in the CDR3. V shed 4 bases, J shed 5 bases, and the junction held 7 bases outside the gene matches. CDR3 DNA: TGTGCCAGTAGTACCGGGACAGGGGTTCCCGAGACCCAGTACTTC. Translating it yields CASSTGTGVPETQYF.

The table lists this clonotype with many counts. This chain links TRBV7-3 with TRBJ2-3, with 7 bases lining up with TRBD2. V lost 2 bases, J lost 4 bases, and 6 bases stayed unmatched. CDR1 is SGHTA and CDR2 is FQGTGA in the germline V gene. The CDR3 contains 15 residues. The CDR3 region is CASSLSSGNADTQYF. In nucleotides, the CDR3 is TGTGCCAGCAGCTTATCCAGCGGGAATGCAGATACGCAGTATTTT.

As DNA, the CDR3 is TGTGCCAGCAGCTTCGGGACGGAAGGTCGGTCACCCCTCCACTTT. Protein product: CASSFGTEGRSPLHF. The chain has TRBV7-9 and TRBJ1-6; a possible D gene is TRBD1 (5 bases). Between the trimmed V and J ends, which lost 3 bases and 10 bases, there was a span of 16 bases. CDR1 is SEHNR and CDR2 is FQNEAQ in the germline V gene (reference sequence). The CDR3 is 15 residues long.

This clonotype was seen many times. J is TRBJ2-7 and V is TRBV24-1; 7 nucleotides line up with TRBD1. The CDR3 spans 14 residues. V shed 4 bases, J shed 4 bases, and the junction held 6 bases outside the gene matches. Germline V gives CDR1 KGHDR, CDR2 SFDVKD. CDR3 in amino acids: CATSDPRDRYEQYF. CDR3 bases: TGTGCCACCAGTGACCCCCGGGACAGATACGAGCAGTACTTC.

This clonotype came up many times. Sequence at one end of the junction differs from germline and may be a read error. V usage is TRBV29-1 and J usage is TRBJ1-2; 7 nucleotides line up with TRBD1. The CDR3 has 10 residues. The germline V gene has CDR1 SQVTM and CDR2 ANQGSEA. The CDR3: CSVRSDRVSF. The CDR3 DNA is TGCAGCGTGAGATCTGACAGGGTCTCCTTC.

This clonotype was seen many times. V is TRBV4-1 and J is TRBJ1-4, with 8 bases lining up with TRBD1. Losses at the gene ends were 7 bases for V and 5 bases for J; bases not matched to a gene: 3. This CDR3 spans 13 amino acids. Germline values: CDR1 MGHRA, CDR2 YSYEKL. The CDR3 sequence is CASKQGGNEKLFF. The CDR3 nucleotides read TGCGCCAGCAAACAGGGGGGGAATGAAAAACTGTTTTTT.

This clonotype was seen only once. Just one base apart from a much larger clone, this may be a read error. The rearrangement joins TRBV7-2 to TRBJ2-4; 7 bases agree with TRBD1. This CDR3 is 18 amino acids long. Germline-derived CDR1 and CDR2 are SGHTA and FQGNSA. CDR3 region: CASSLVLAGGNAKHIQYF. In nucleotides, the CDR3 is TGTGCCAGCAGCTTAGTCCTGGCAGGGGGAAATGCCAAACACATTCAGTACTTC.

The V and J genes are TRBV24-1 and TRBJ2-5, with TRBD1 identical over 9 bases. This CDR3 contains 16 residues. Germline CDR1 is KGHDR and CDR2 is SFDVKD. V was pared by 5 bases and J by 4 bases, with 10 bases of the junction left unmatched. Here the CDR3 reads CATSARGQGSSETQYF. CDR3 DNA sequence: TGTGCCACCAGTGCTAGGGGACAGGGTTCCTCAGAGACCCAGTACTTC.

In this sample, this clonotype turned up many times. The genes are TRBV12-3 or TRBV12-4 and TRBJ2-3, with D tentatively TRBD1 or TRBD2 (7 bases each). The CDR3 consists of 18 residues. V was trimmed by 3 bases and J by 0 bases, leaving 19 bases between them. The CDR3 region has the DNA TGTGCCAGCAGTTTTGGGAGGGCAGGGGGAGTCAGCACAGATACGCAGTATTTT. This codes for CASSFGRAGGVSTDTQYF.

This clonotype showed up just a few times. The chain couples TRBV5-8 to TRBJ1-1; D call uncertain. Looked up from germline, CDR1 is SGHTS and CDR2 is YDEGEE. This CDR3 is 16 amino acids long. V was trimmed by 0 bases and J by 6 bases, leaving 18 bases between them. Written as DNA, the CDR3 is TGTGCCAGCAGCTTGGGATTCGGGAGCAGAATCGCTGAAGCTTTCTTT. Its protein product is CASSLGFGSRIAEAFF.

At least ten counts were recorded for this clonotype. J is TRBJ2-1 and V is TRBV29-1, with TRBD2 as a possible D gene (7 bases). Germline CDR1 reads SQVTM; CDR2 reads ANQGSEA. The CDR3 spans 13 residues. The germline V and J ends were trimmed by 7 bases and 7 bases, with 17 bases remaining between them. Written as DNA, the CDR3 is TGCAGCGAGCCGGGACGGGGGGCGAATGAGCAGTTCTTC. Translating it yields CSEPGRGANEQFF.

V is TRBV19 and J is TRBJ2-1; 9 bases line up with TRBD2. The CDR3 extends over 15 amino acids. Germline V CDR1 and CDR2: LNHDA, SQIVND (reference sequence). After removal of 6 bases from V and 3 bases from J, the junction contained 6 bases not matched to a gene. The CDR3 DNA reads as TGTGCCAGTAGAATTTTAGCGGGAGTCTACAATGAGCAGTTCTTC. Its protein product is CASRILAGVYNEQFF.